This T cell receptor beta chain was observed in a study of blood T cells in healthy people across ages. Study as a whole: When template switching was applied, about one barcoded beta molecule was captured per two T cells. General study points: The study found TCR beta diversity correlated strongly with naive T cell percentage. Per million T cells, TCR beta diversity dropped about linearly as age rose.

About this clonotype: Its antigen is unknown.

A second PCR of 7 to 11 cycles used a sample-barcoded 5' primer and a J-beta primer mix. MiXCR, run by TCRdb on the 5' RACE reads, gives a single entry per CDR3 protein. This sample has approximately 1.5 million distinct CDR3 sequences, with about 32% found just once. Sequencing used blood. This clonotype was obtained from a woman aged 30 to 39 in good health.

The CDR3 bases are TGTGCCAGCAGCTTAGGAGTACTTGACCGTTTCAATGAGCAGTTCTTC. This encodes CASSLGVLDRFNEQFF. The chain is built from TRBV11-2 and TRBJ2-1, with no clear D. The CDR3 is 16 residues long. Germline assignment: CDR1 SGHAT and CDR2 FQNNGV. V dropped 1 base and J dropped 6 bases, with 16 bases sitting between them.